This TCR beta chain appears in the sequencing data of a study of blood T cell repertoires in COVID-19. Trimming at V came to 4 bases and at J to 0 bases, leaving 4 bases not matched to a gene. From germline, CDR1 is KGHDR and CDR2 SFDVKD. The CDR3 is 17 residues long. Authors' analysis steps: Estimation of nucleated cell counts was performed using reference gene primer amplification. Profiled with immunoSEQ multiplex PCR; TCRdb holds only in-frame clones, not every one. The V and J calls and clone size were taken over from that table, and D and trimming were inferred from the DNA. The sample has approximately 250,000 clones, 65% to 90% seen once.

The clonotype originates from a woman in her seventies with COVID-19, enrolled during active disease. Sequencing was carried out using peripheral blood. The V and J genes are TRBV24-1 and TRBJ2-1; 11 bases are a match to TRBD2. Here the CDR3 DNA reads TGTGCCACCAGTGACAGTAGCGGGGGGGCCTCCTACAATGAGCAGTTCTTC. The encoded protein is CATSDSSGGASYNEQFF.